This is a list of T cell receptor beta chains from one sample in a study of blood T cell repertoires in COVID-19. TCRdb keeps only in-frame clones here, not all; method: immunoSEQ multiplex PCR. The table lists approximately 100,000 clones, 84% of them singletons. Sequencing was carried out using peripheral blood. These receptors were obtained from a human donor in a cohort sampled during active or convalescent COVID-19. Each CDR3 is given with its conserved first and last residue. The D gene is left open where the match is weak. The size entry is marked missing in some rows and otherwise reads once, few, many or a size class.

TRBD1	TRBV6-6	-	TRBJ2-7	CASSSTGGSEQYF	TGTGCCAGCAGTTCGACAGGGGGCAGTGAGCAGTACTTC
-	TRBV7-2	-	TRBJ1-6	CASSLSNSPLHF	TGTGCCAGCAGCTTATCGAATTCACCCCTCCACTTT
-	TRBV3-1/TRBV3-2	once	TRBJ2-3	CASSQDYSDTQYF	TGTGCCAGCAGCCAAGACTACTCCGATACGCAGTATTTT
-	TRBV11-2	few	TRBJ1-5	CASSPTGHQPQHF	TGTGCCAGCAGTCCGACAGGTCATCAGCCCCAGCATTTT
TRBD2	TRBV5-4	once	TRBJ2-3	CASSSQRGAQDTQYF	TGTGCCAGCAGCTCTCAGCGGGGGGCCCAGGATACGCAGTATTTT
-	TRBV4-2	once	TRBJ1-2	CASSQGEQDNYGYTF	TGTGCCAGCAGCCAAGGCGAACAGGACAACTATGGCTACACCTTC
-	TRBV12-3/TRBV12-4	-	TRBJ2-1	CASSLSTDNEQFF	TGTGCCAGCAGCCTCTCGACTGACAATGAGCAGTTCTTC
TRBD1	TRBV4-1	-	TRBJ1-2	CASSQRQGQSYGYTF	TGCGCCAGCAGCCAACGACAGGGGCAAAGCTATGGCTACACCTTC
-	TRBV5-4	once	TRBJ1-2	CASSLDFGGYTF	TGTGCCAGCAGCTTGGATTTTGGCGGCTACACCTTC
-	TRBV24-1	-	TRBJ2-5	CATRIRDIIWETQYF	TGTGCCACCAGGATCCGGGACATAATTTGGGAGACCCAGTACTTC
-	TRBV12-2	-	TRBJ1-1	CASRFGRTGLTEAFF	TGTGCAAGTCGCTTCGGCCGGACAGGGCTGACTGAAGCTTTCTTT
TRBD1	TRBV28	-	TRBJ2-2	CASSPDRALTGELFF	TGTGCCAGCAGTCCAGACAGGGCCTTGACCGGGGAGCTGTTTTTT
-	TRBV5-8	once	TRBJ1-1	CASRGLGGITEAFF	TGTGCCAGCAGGGGCCTCGGGGGTATTACTGAAGCTTTCTTT
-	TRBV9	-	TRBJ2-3	CASSGQTDTQYF	TGTGCCAGCAGCGGACAGACAGATACGCAGTATTTT
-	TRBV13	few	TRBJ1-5	CASSLASDNQPQHF	TGTGCCAGCAGCTTAGCGTCAGACAATCAGCCCCAGCATTTT
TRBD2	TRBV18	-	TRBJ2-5	CASSPPRTSGLYQETQYF	TGTGCCAGCTCACCACCACGGACTAGCGGGCTATACCAAGAGACCCAGTACTTC
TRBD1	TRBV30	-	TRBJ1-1	CAWSLKGQGILDEAFF	TGTGCCTGGAGTCTAAAAGGACAGGGGATACTTGATGAAGCTTTCTTT
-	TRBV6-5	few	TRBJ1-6	CASRDWDSPLHF	TGTGCCAGCAGAGACTGGGATTCACCCCTCCACTTT
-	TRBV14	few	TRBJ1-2	CASSHAPDGPRRGYTF	TGTGCCAGCAGCCACGCCCCCGATGGACCCCGGAGGGGCTACACCTTC